This entry lists 2 T cell receptor beta chains sequenced from one sample in a study of CD8 T cells in Susac syndrome. Random hexamers were used to reverse transcribe about 0.5 to 1 ug of RNA. Each CDR3 protein gets one entry after TCRdb re-called the immunoSEQ multiplex PCR reads with MiXCR. Of a few hundred thousand distinct CDR3 sequences in the sample, about 88% are singletons; the top ten hold about 0.11%. Sequencing was done on a sample of CD8+ T cells from PBMCs. These receptor sequences come from a human donor with multiple sclerosis.

This chain joins TRBV5-1 and TRBJ2-1, with 7 bases identical to TRBD2. Germline lookup yields CDR1 SGHRS and CDR2 YFSETQ. CDR3 size: 16 residues. V shed 2 bases, J shed 1 base, and the junction held 6 bases outside the gene matches. The CDR3 reads CASSFSSGSSYNEQFF. For the CDR3, the DNA is TGCGCCAGCAGCTTCTCTAGCGGTTCGTCCTACAATGAGCAGTTCTTC. The full variable domain, its missing parts supplied by reference TRBV5-1 and TRBJ2-1, is KAGVTQTPRYLIKTRGQQVTLSCSPISGHRSVSWYQQTPGQGLQFLFEYFSETQRNKGNFPGRFSGRQFSNSRSEMNVSTLELGDSALYLCASSFSSGSSYNEQFFGPGTRLTVL.

This clonotype was counted a single time. V usage is TRBV7-9 and J usage is TRBJ1-4, with 8 nucleotides matching TRBD1. The CDR3 sequence is 16 residues long. Germline trimming cut 4 bases from V and 3 bases from J; bases unmatched to any gene: 7. In germline, CDR1 is SEHNR, CDR2 FQNEAQ (reference sequence). CDR3 region: CASSSLGQVANEKLFF. CDR3 sequence (DNA): TGTGCCAGCAGCTCGCTGGGACAGGTAGCTAATGAAAAACTGTTTTTT.